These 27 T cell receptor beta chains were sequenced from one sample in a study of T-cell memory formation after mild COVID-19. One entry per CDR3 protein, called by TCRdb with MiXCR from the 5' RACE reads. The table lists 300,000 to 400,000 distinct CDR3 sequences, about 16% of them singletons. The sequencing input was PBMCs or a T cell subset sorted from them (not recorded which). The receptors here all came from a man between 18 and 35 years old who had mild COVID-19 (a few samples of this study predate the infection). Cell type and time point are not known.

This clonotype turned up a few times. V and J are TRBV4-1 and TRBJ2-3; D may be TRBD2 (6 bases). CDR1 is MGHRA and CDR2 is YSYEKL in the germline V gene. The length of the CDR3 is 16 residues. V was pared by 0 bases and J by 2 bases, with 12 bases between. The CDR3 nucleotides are TGCGCCAGCAGCCAAGAACTAGCTGGTAACACAGATACGCAGTATTTT. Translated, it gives CASSQELAGNTDTQYF.

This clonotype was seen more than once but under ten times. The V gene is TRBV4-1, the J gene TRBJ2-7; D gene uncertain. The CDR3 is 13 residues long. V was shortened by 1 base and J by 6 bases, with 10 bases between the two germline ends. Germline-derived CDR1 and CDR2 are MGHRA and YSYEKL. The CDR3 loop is CASSQVLLGEQYF. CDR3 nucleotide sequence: TGCGCCAGCAGCCAAGTACTTTTGGGCGAGCAGTACTTC.

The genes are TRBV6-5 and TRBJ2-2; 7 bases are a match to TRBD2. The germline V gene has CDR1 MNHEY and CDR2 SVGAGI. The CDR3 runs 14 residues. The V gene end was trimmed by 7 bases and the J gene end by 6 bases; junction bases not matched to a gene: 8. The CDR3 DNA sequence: TGTGCCAGCACCCCCACGGGGGGTCCCGGGGAGCTGTTTTTT. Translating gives CASTPTGGPGELFF.

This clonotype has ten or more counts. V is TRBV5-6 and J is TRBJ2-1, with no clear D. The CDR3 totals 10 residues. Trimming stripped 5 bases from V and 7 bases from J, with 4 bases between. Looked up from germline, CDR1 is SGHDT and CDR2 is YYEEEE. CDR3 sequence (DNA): TGTGCCAGCAGGGGGAATGAGCAGTTCTTC. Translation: CASRGNEQFF.

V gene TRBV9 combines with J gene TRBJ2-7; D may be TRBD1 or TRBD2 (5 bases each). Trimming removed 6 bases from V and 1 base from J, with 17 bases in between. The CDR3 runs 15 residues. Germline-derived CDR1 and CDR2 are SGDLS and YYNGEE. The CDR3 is CASNFRDRRSYEQYF. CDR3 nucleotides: TGTGCCAGCAACTTCCGGGACCGGCGGTCCTACGAGCAGTACTTC.

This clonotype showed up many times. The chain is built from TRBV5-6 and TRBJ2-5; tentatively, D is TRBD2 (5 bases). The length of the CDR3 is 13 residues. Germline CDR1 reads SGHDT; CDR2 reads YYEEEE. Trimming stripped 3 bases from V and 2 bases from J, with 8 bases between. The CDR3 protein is CASSSLVQETQYF. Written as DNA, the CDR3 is TGTGCCAGCAGCTCACTAGTGCAAGAGACCCAGTACTTC.

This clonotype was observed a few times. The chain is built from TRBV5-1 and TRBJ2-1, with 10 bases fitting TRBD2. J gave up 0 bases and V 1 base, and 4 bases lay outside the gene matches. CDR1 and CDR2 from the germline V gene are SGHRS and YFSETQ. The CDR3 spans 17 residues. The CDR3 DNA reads TGCGCCAGCAGCTTGCTAGCGGGGGTGAGCTCCTACAATGAGCAGTTCTTC. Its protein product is CASSLLAGVSSYNEQFF.

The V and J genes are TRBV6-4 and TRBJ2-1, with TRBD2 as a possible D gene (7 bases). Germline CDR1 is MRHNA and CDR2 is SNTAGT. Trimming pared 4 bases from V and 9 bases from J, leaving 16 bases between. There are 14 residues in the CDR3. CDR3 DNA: TGTGCCAGCAGTGGAGGGGGGGCGCCGAGTGAGCAGTTCTTC. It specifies CASSGGGAPSEQFF.

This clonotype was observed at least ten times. The DNA of the CDR3 is TGTGCCAGCAGCTTCAGGGACAACCTGGTGAACACTGAAGCTTTCTTT. This encodes CASSFRDNLVNTEAFF. The rearrangement uses TRBV7-3 and TRBJ1-1; D perhaps matches TRBD1 (6 bases). CDR1 is SGHTA and CDR2 is FQGTGA in the germline V gene. The CDR3 has 16 residues. V was clipped by 3 bases and J by 0 bases, with 14 bases between them. Full variable domain (outside the CDR3, taken from reference TRBV7-3 and TRBJ1-1): GAGVSQTPSNKVTEKGKYVELRCDPISGHTALYWYRQSLGQGPEFLIYFQGTGAADDSGLPNDRFFAVRPEGSVSTLKIQRTERGDSAVYLCASSFRDNLVNTEAFFGQGTRLTVV.

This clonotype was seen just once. The CDR3 bases are TGTGCCAGCAGTCCAACGTATGGTGGAAACACCATATATTTT. Protein sequence: CASSPTYGGNTIYF. The chain couples TRBV6-5 to TRBJ1-3; D unclear. The V end was cut by 5 bases, the J end by 3 bases, with 11 bases between. Germline V gene sequence: CDR1 MNHEY, CDR2 SVGAGI. The CDR3 loop spans 14 amino acids.

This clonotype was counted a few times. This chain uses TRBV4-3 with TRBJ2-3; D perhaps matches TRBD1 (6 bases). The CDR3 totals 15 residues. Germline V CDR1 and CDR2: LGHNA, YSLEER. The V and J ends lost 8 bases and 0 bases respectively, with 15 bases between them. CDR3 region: CASCPTGRSTDTQYF. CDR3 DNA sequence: TGCGCCAGCTGCCCGACAGGACGGAGCACAGATACGCAGTATTTT.

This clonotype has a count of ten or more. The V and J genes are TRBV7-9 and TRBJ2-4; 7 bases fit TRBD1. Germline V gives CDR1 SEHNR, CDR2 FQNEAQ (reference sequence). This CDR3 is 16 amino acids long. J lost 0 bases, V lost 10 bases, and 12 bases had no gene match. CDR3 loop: CAISGQTSLAKNIQYF. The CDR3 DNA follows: TGTGCCATCTCGGGACAGACCTCCCTAGCCAAAAACATTCAGTACTTC.

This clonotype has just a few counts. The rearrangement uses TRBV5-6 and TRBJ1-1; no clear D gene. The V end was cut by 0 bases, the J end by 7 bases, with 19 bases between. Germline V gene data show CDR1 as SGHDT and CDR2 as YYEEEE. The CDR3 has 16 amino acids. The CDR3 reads CASSLGPAIRSGEAFF. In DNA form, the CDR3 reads TGTGCCAGCAGCTTGGGTCCAGCCATACGGAGTGGTGAAGCTTTCTTT.

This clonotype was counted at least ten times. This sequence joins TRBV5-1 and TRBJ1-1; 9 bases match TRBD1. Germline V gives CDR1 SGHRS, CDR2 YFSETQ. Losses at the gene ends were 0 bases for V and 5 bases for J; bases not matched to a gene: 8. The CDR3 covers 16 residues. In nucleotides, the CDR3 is TGCGCCAGCAGCTTGGGGGCACAGGGGGCAGGTACTGAAGCTTTCTTT. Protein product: CASSLGAQGAGTEAFF.

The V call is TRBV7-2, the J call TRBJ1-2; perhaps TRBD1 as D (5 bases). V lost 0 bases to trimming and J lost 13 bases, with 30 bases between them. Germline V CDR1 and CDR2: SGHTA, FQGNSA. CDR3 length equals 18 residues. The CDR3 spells CASSLARVRGLYLVAGTF. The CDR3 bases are TGTGCCAGCAGCTTAGCCCGGGTTCGGGGCCTTTATCTGGTTGCTGGCACCTTC.

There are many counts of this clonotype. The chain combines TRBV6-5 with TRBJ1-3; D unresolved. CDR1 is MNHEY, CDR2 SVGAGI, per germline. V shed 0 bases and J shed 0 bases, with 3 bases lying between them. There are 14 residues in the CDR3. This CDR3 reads CASSYSSSGNTIYF. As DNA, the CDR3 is TGTGCCAGCAGTTACTCGAGCTCTGGAAACACCATATATTTT.

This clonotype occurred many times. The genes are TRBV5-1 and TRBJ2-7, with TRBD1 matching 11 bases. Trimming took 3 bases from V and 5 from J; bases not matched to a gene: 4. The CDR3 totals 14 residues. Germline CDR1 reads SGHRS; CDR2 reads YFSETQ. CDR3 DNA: TGCGCCAGCAGCTCAGGACAGGGGGCTCACGAGCAGTACTTC. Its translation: CASSSGQGAHEQYF.

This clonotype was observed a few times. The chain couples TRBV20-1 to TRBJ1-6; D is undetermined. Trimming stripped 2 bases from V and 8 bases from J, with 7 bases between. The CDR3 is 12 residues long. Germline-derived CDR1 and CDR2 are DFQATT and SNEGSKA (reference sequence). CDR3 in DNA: TGCAGTGCTAGACTTGGGGATTCACCCCTCCACTTT. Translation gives CSARLGDSPLHF.

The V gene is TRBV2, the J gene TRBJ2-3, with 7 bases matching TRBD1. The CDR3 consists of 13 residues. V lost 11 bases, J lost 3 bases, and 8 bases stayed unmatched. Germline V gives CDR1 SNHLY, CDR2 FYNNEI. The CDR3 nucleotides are TGTGCCGGAAAGGGACAGATTACAGATACGCAGTATTTT. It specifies CAGKGQITDTQYF. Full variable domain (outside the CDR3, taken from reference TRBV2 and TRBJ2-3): EPEVTQTPSHQVTQMGQEVILRCVPISNHLYFYWYRQILGQKVEFLVSFYNNEISEKSEIFDDQFSVERPDGSNFTLKIRSTKLEDSAMYFCAGKGQITDTQYFGPGTRLTVL.

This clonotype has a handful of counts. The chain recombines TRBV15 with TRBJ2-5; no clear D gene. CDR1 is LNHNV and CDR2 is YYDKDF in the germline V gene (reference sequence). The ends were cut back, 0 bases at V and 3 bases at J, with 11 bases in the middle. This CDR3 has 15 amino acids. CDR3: CATSRDLGLEETQYF. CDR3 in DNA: TGTGCCACCAGCAGAGATTTGGGGTTGGAAGAGACCCAGTACTTC.

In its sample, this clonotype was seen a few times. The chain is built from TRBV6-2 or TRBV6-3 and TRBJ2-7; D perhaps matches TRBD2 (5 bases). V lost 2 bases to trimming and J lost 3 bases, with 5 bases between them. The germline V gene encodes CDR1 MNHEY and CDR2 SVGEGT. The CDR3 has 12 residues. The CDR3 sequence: CASSYEGYEQYV. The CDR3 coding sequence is TGTGCCAGCAGTTACGAGGGCTACGAGCAGTACGTC.

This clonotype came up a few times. The CDR3 nucleotides are TGCGCCAGCAGCTTGTGGCGGGGGTCCCAAGAGACCCAGTACTTC. It translates to CASSLWRGSQETQYF. The chain employs TRBV5-1 and TRBJ2-5; 7 positions match TRBD2. The V gene's germline CDR1 is SGHRS and CDR2 YFSETQ. J gave up 1 base and V 1 base, and 4 bases lay outside the gene matches. The CDR3 runs 15 residues.

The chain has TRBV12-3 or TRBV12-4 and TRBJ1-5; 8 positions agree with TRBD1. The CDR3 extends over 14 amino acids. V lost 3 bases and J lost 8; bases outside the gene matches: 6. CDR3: CASSFRDRLKPQHF. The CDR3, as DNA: TGTGCCAGCAGTTTCCGGGACAGGTTAAAGCCCCAGCATTTT.

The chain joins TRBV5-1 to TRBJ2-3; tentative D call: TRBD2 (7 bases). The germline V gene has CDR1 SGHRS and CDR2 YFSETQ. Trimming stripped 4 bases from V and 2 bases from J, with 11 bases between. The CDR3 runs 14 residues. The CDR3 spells CASSGRGHTDTQYF. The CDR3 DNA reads TGCGCCAGCAGCGGGCGGGGGCACACAGATACGCAGTATTTT.

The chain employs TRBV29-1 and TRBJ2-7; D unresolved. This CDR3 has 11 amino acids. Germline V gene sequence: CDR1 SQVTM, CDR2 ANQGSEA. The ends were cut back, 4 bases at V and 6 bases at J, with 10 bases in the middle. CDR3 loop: CSVGPVSEQYV. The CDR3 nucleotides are TGCAGCGTTGGGCCCGTCTCCGAGCAGTACGTC.

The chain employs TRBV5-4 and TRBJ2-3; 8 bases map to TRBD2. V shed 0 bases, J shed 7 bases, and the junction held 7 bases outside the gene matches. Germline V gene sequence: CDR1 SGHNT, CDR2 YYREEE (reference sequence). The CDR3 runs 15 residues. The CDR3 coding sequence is TGTGCCAGCAGCTTGGAAGTTCGGGGGGGCAATACGCAGTATTTT. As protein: CASSLEVRGGNTQYF.

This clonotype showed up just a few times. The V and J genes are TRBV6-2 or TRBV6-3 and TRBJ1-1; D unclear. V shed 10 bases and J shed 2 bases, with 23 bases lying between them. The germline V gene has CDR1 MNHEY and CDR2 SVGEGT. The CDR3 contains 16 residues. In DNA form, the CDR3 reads TGTGCCACCGAATTGGGTGGATCGGGCCGCAACACTGAAGCTTTCTTT. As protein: CATELGGSGRNTEAFF.